Sequencing of this T cell receptor (beta chain) was carried out in a study of long-term antiretroviral therapy in people with HIV (dated by TCRdb to between 2020 and 2023). About the study as a whole: The earliest samples were collected approximately a decade before the 2015 WHO recommendation for immediate ART, a period when ART was typically delayed until CD4 counts fell. A retrospective serial study tested whether changes in peripheral blood TRB repertoire composition and diversity were associated with ART initiation and durable HIV suppression. A total of around 190 cryopreserved PBMC samples came from 25 to 30 adults with confirmed HIV infection and were collected serially over a mean of about 6 years (range 1-12). Eleven of the 30 participants with HIV were female. No cross-contamination during QIAcube processing turned up in test extractions that ran a monoclonal T-cell line alongside some 34 polyclonal samples. The research as a whole found: Expanded TRB clones identified before ART initiation dominated the repertoire across all time points, though the dominance fluctuated and decreased in many PLHIV after ART. Compared with controls, HIV repertoires had narrower CDR3 length ranges, and the network structure pointed to an antigen-experienced repertoire that shifted only slightly toward naive after ART. The samples were dated from about 2004 to 2017, and the ART regimens that were used may be less effective than current ART regimens. Starting ART was linked to a significant rise in TRB diversity, yet even after long-term ART the diversity remained significantly lower than in transplant donor controls. Inferences about post-ART repertoire changes are limited because no data were available on ART adherence, viral resistance or therapy changes. Unsorted PBMC were profiled instead of sorted CD4+ and CD8+ T cells because pre-ART samples had limited cell numbers. Because PBMC availability was limited, only the TCR beta chain was sequenced, with no alpha chain pairing.

Concerning this clone: It has no known antigen specificity. Base qualities were left out, and no much larger clone turns up one base away.

To be included, a participant needed at least one PBMC sample from before ART initiation plus at least two post-ART samples. All participants with HIV were treated in the United States of America. Cryopreserved samples of about 0.95-11 million PBMC were thawed and washed before DNA extraction. At the time of the earliest PBMC sample, participants with HIV were aged between roughly 20 and 60 years. Each participant contributed PBMC samples from 1-4 timepoints before ART initiation and 2-8 timepoints after ART initiation, with a median of 7 samples. For every participant, serial HIV viral load, CD4+ T-cell count, ART history and demographic data were obtained. A Qiagen kit on a QIAcube was used to extract genomic DNA from unsorted PBMC, with samples processed in batches of 12. The immunoSEQ hsTCRB v3.0 assay was used at survey level resolution to sequence the TRB variable region. The target sequencing depth for TRB was roughly 40,000-55,000 T-cell genomes per sample. Pooled TRB libraries were sequenced on an Illumina MiSeq with a v3 150-cycle kit. The published analysis was carried out like this. Analysis of repertoires was carried out in R inside a reproducible Nextflow workflow spanning QC, data transformation and analysis. LymphoSeq2, an R package for AIRR-Seq data exploration, was used to implement custom analyses. After excluding a few samples that yielded fewer than 5000 total TRB sequences, approximately 170 HIV repertoires remained for analysis. Among the approximately 200 retained HIV repertoires, about 60 were collected before ART initiation and approximately 130 were collected after ART initiation. Each repertoire was downsampled to 5000 TRB nucleotide sequences, and summary statistics were averaged across 100 downsampling iterations. Only TRB sequences with CDR3 regions of at least seven amino acids were retained for analysis. Two measures captured diversity: a Shannon entropy-derived clonality score and the Gini coefficient. In the repertoire networks, any two of the top 5000 CDR3 amino acid sequences were linked whenever the two sequences differed by an edit distance of one. GLIPH2 predicted antigen specificity groups and MHC restriction for TRB CDR3 amino acid sequences. To flag known associations with CMV, EBV, HIV or tissue antigens, CDR3 amino acid sequences were compared against VDJdb and McPAS-TCR. Pre-ART, post-ART and control groups were compared with Wilcoxon signed-rank tests and Holm-Bonferroni correction. TCRdb took over this immuneACCESS table, retaining in-frame rearrangements with V and J assigned. Such tables are incomplete; in checked studies, under half of the missing clones stem from an unresolved V gene, and the remainder is unexplained. The V and J calls and the clone size are those of that table, but D and trimming were determined from the DNA. The sample table records 26,000 or so clones; over 85% of these occur just once. Of the sample, about 9.3% falls within the top ten clones.

Relative to germline, V is missing 2 bases and J is missing 7 bases, with 7 bases of the junction outside any gene match. Spanning cysteine to phenylalanine, the CDR3 consists of 15 amino acids. The retained sequence is limited to the CDR3, 45 bases, with the frame set at the first base. The germline V gene yields MDHEN for CDR1 and SYDVKM for CDR2. The rearranged segments are TRBV28 and TRBJ1-5; TRBD1 matches 8 bases in the middle. This TCR was sampled from a man aged 35 to 55 with HIV. The specimen was unsorted PBMCs, collected 6.2 years after starting antiretroviral therapy. The DNA sequence reads TGTGCCAGCAGTTTACAGGACAGGGTCTTCCAGCCCCAGCATTTT. Translated, this is CASSLQDRVFQPQHF. Supplemented by the reference TRBV28 and TRBJ1-5 proteins around the CDR3, the complete variable domain is DVKVTQSSRYLVKRTGEKVFLECVQDMDHENMFWYRQDPGLGLRLIYFSYDVKMKEKGDIPEGYSVSREKKERFSLILESASTNQTSMYLCASSLQDRVFQPQHFGDGTRLSIL.